A single sample is the source of the 14 T cell receptor beta chains below, sequenced in a study of CD8 T cells in ankylosing spondylitis. Study-level points and caveats: Among TCR beta sequences, a motif of about 8 highly homologous variants appeared characteristic of ankylosing spondylitis blood.

These receptors' targets are unknown. Using its own MiXCR run on the 5' RACE reads, TCRdb lists one record per CDR3 protein. The sample shows 200,000 to 250,000 distinct CDR3 sequences, around 20% of them seen only once. The sequenced material came from blood, either unsorted or a sorted T cell fraction (not recorded which). These receptors were collected from a male donor with ankylosing spondylitis.

The chain couples TRBV20-1 to TRBJ1-2, with D unclear. Germline lookup yields CDR1 DFQATT and CDR2 SNEGSKA (reference sequence). The CDR3 runs to 13 residues. V was cut by 5 bases and J by 2 bases, with 12 bases left in between. CDR3 DNA sequence: TGCAGTGCTTCGAGCTTTCAGAACTATGGCTACACCTTC. Encoded protein: CSASSFQNYGYTF.

Here the CDR3 reads CASSEDEQGAGYYGYTF. The CDR3 DNA reads TGCGCCAGCAGCGAAGACGAGCAGGGGGCGGGTTACTATGGCTACACCTTC. V is TRBV5-1 and J is TRBJ1-2; 8 bases agree with TRBD1. Per germline, CDR1 SGHRS and CDR2 YFSETQ. V was clipped by 4 bases and J by 3 bases; unmatched bases: 14. This CDR3 is 17 amino acids long.

The sample holds a few counts of this clonotype. V is TRBV7-9 and J is TRBJ2-1; TRBD2 aligns across 11 bases. V was clipped by 3 bases and J by 5 bases; unmatched bases: 6. Looked up from germline, CDR1 is SEHNR and CDR2 is FQNEAQ (reference sequence). This CDR3 is built from 16 residues. The CDR3 DNA follows: TGTGCCAGCAGCTTTACTAGCGGGAGTACGGACAATGAGCAGTTCTTC. It specifies CASSFTSGSTDNEQFF.

This chain links TRBV4-2 with TRBJ2-7; D uncertain. This CDR3 region has 16 residues. Per the germline V gene, CDR1 is LGHNA and CDR2 is YNFKEQ. Deletions cut 1 base from V and 0 bases from J, with 13 bases between. The CDR3 region is CASSQVGTVRSYEQYF. Here the CDR3 DNA reads TGTGCCAGCAGCCAAGTTGGAACTGTCCGCTCCTACGAGCAGTACTTC.

This clonotype was recorded a few times. The rearrangement joins TRBV9 to TRBJ2-1, with D perhaps assigned TRBD1 or TRBD2 (5 bases each). V gave up 4 bases and J gave up 4 bases, with 21 bases separating them. This CDR3 is built from 17 residues. The germline CDR1 and CDR2 sequences are SGDLS and YYNGEE. In DNA form, the CDR3 reads TGTGCCAGCAGCCCCACTAGTGGGGGATTTGATTACAATGAGCAGTTCTTC. Translation: CASSPTSGGFDYNEQFF.

Many counts were recorded for this clonotype. The chain couples TRBV29-1 to TRBJ2-5; no reliable D call. This CDR3 region has 10 residues. Trimming shortened V by 7 bases and J by 1 base, and 4 bases separated the two germline ends. Germline V lookup: CDR1 SQVTM, CDR2 ANQGSEA. The CDR3 bases are TGCAGCGCCGCCCAAGAGACCCAGTACTTC. Translating gives CSAAQETQYF.

The chain is built from TRBV4-1 and TRBJ1-4; D gene uncertain. Germline V gives CDR1 MGHRA, CDR2 YSYEKL. The V end lost 4 bases, the J end lost 5 bases, and 14 bases lay between the germline ends. The CDR3 has 15 residues. The CDR3: CASSPLTDGNEKLFF. Written as DNA, the CDR3 is TGCGCCAGCAGCCCGTTGACGGACGGAAATGAAAAACTGTTTTTT.

The sample holds a few counts of this clonotype. The chain couples TRBV4-1 to TRBJ1-1; 8 bases are shared with TRBD1. CDR3 length equals 14 residues. Looked up from germline, CDR1 is MGHRA and CDR2 is YSYEKL. V shed 3 bases, J shed 6 bases, and the junction held 6 bases outside the gene matches. The CDR3 DNA is TGCGCCAGCAGCCACACAGGGGGTTCCCCTGAAGCTTTCTTT. This codes for CASSHTGGSPEAFF.

The chain combines TRBV27 with TRBJ1-2; D uncertain. CDR1 and CDR2 (germline): MNHEY, SMNVEV (reference sequence). The CDR3 spans 13 residues. Trimming cost V 4 bases and J 0 bases, with 6 bases left between them. The CDR3 here is CASSSTANYGYTF. CDR3 coding DNA: TGTGCCAGCAGTTCTACAGCTAACTATGGCTACACCTTC.

The sample holds a few counts of this clonotype. The chain joins TRBV20-1 to TRBJ2-1, with 7 bases matching TRBD2. CDR1 and CDR2 from the germline V gene are DFQATT and SNEGSKA (reference sequence). CDR3 length: 14 residues. Trimming at V came to 3 bases and at J to 4 bases, leaving 6 bases not matched to a gene. The CDR3 nucleotides read TGCAGTGCTAGTGGCCAGCGGGATTACAATGAGCAGTTCTTC. The encoded protein is CSASGQRDYNEQFF.

A few counts support this clonotype. V is TRBV6-1 and J is TRBJ2-7; tentatively, D is TRBD1 (6 bases). Germline-derived CDR1 and CDR2 are MNHNS and SASEGT. This CDR3 is built from 13 residues. V was shortened by 9 bases and J by 3 bases, with 15 bases between the two germline ends. The CDR3 reads CASTGHTYYEQYF. The DNA for the CDR3 is TGTGCCAGTACGGGACATACTTACTACGAGCAGTACTTC.

V usage is TRBV7-3 and J usage is TRBJ1-1; no clear D gene. Trimming stripped 4 bases from V and 4 bases from J, with 13 bases between. The CDR3 has 14 residues. Germline V CDR1 and CDR2: SGHTA, FQGTGA. The CDR3, as DNA: TGTGCCAGCAGCTGGTCAGGCGACGGCACTGAAGCTTTCTTT. This codes for CASSWSGDGTEAFF.

The gene calls are TRBV29-1 and TRBJ1-4; D perhaps matches TRBD1 (5 bases). The CDR3 is 17 residues long. V shed 3 bases and J shed 9 bases, with 26 bases lying between them. Germline CDR1 is SQVTM and CDR2 is ANQGSEA. DNA for the CDR3: TGCAGCGTTGATCAAGGGATGACAGCTCCCCAAGGGAAAAAACTGTTTTTT. Its protein product is CSVDQGMTAPQGKKLFF.

The chain combines TRBV27 with TRBJ1-1; TRBD1 matches at 7 bases. After removal of 0 bases from V and 7 bases from J, the junction contained 26 bases not matched to a gene. Germline CDR1 and CDR2: MNHEY and SMNVEV (reference sequence). This CDR3 contains 21 residues. CDR3 in DNA: TGTGCCAGCAGTTTATCGAGGGGGGGCCCGGGACAGTTACGGCGGTACAATGAAGCTTTCTTT. Its translation: CASSLSRGGPGQLRRYNEAFF.